This T cell receptor beta chain was sequenced for a study of blood T cell repertoires in COVID-19. Study information: Sites across the United States, Italy and Spain contributed samples from acute and convalescent COVID-19. Sources were T cells, B-cell-depleted T cells, or PBMCs; the material itself was cDNA or gDNA.

The assay was immunoSEQ multiplex PCR, and TCRdb's table has in-frame clones only and misses some. The sample includes over 50,000 clones, about 91% of them seen just once. Germline V gene data show CDR1 as GTSNPN and CDR2 as SVGIG (reference sequence). V dropped 4 bases and J dropped 4; count of bases not matched to a gene: 5. The CDR3 sequence is 15 residues long. Sequencing was carried out using peripheral blood. The TCR originated in a woman in her fifties or sixties with active or convalescent COVID-19. The rearrangement links TRBV30 to TRBJ2-1; 12 bases line up with TRBD2. For the CDR3, the DNA is TGTGCCTGGAAACTAGCGGGAGGTTTGTACAATGAGCAGTTCTTC. Its translation is CAWKLAGGLYNEQFF.